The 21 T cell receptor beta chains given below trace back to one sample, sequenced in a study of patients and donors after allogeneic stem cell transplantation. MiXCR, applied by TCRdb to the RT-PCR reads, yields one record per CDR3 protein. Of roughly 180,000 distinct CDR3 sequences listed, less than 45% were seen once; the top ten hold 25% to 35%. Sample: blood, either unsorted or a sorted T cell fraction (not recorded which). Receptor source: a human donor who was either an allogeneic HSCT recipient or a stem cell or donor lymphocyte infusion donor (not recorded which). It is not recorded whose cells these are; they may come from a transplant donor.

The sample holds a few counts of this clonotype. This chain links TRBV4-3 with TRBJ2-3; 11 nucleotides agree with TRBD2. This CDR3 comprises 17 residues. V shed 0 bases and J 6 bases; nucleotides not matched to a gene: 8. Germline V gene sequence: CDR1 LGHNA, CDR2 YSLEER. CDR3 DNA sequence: TGCGCCAGCAGCCAAGAAGTAGCGGGAGGGTCGAAGGATACGCAGTATTTT. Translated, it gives CASSQEVAGGSKDTQYF.

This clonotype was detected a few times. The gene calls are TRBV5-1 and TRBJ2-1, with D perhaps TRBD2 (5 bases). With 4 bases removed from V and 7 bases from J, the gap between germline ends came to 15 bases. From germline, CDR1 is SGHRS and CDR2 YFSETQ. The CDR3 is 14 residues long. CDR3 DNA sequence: TGCGCCAGCAGCCCCCGCCGGGAAATGAATGAGCAGTTCTTC. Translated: CASSPRREMNEQFF.

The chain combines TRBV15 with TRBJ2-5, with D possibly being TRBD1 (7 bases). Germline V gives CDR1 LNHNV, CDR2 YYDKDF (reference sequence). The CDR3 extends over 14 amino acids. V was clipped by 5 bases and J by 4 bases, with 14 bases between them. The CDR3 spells CATSAGQPGETQYF. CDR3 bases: TGTGCCACCAGCGCGGGACAGCCGGGAGAGACCCAGTACTTC.

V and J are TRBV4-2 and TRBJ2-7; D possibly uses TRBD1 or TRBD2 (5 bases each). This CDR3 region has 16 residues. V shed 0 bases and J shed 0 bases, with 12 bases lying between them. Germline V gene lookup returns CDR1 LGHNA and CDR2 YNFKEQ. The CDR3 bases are TGTGCCAGCAGCCAAGAATGGGGGATAAGCTCCTACGAGCAGTACTTC. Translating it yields CASSQEWGISSYEQYF.

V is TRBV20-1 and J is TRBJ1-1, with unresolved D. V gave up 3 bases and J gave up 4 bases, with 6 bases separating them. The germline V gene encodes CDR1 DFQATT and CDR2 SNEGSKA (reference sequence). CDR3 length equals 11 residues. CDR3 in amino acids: CSASDGTEAFF. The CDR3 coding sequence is TGCAGTGCTAGTGACGGCACTGAAGCTTTCTTT.

CDR3 region: CASSYGTSIAEAFF. DNA for the CDR3: TGTGCCAGCAGCTACGGGACATCTATCGCTGAAGCTTTCTTT. The chain has TRBV5-6 and TRBJ1-1; D perhaps matches TRBD1 (6 bases). Germline-derived CDR1 and CDR2 are SGHDT and YYEEEE. The CDR3 sequence is 14 residues long. With 3 bases removed from V and 6 bases from J, the gap between germline ends came to 15 bases. Drawing the rest from reference TRBV5-6 and TRBJ1-1, the complete variable domain is DAGVTQSPTHLIKTRGQQVTLRCSPKSGHDTVSWYQQALGQGPQFIFQYYEEEERQRGNFPDRFSGHQFPNYSSELNVNALLLGDSALYLCASSYGTSIAEAFFGQGTRLTVV.

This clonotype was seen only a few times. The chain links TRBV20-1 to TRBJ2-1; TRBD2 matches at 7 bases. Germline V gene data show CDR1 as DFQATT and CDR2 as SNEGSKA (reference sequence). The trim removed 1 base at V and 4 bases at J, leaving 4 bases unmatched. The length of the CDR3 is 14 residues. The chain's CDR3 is CSARGLAVYNEQFF. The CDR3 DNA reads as TGCAGTGCTAGAGGGCTAGCGGTTTACAATGAGCAGTTCTTC.

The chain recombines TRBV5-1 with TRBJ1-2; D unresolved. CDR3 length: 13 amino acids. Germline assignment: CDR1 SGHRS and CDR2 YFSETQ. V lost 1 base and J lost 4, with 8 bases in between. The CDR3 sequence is CASSLKGSYGYTF. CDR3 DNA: TGCGCCAGCAGCTTGAAGGGAAGCTATGGCTACACCTTC.

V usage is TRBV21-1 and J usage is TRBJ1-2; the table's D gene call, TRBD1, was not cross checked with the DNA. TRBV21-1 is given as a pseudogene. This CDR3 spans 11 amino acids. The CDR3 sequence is CASPPDYGYTF. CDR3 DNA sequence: TGTGCCAGCCCCCCGGACTATGGCTACACCTTC.

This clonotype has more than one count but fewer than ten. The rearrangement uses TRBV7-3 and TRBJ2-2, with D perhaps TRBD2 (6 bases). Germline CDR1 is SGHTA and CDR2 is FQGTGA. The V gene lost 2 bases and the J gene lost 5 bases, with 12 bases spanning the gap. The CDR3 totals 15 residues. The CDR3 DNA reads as TGTGCCAGCAGCTTAGGAGGGAGAGGGACCGGGGAGCTGTTTTTT. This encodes CASSLGGRGTGELFF.

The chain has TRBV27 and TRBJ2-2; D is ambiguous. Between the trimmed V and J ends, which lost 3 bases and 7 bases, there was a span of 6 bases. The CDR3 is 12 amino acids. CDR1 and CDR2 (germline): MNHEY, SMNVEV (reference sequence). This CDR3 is CASSLTFGELFF. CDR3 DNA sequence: TGTGCCAGCAGTTTGACCTTCGGGGAGCTGTTTTTT.

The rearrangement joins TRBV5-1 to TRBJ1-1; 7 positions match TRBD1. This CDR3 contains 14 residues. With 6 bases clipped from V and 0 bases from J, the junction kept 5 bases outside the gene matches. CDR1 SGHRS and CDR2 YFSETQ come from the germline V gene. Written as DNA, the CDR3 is TGCGCCAGCACCCGGACAGGTGTGAACACTGAAGCTTTCTTT. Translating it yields CASTRTGVNTEAFF.

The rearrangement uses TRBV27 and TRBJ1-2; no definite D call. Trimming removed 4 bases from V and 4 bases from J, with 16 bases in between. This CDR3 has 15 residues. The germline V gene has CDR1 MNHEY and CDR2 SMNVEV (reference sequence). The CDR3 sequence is CASSWTRGRGYGYTF. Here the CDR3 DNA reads TGTGCCAGCAGTTGGACTCGGGGTCGAGGCTATGGCTACACCTTC.

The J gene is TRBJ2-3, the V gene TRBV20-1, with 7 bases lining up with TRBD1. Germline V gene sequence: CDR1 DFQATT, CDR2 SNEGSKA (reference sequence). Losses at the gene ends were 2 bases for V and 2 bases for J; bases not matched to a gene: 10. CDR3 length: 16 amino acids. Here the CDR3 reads CSARSPTGILTDTQYF. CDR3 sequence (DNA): TGCAGTGCTAGATCGCCGACAGGGATCCTCACAGATACGCAGTATTTT.

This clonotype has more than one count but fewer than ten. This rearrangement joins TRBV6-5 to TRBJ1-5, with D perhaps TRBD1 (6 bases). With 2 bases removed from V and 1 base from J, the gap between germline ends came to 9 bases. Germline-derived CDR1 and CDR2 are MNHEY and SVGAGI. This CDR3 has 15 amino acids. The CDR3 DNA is TGTGCCAGCAGTTACGGGGGCTTGAGCAATCAGCCCCAGCATTTT. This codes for CASSYGGLSNQPQHF.

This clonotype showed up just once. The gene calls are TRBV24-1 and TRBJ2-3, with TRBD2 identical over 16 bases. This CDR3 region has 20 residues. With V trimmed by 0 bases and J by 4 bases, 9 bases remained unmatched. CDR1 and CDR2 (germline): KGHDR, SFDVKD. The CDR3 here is CATSDLPGTSGRAGPDTQYF. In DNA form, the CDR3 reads TGTGCCACCAGTGATTTGCCCGGGACTAGCGGGAGGGCCGGCCCAGATACGCAGTATTTT.

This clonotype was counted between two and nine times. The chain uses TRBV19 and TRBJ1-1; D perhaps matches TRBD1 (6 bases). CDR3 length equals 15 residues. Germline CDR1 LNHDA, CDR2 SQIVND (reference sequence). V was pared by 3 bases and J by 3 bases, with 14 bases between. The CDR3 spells CASSIATGGYTEAFF. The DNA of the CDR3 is TGTGCCAGTAGTATCGCGACAGGAGGATACACTGAAGCTTTCTTT.

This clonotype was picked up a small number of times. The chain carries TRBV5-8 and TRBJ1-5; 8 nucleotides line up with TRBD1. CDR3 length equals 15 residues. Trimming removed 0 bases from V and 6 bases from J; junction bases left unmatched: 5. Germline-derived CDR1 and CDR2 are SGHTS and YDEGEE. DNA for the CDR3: TGTGCCAGCAGCTTGGCTGCAGGGGGCCTTCAGCCCCAGCATTTT. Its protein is CASSLAAGGLQPQHF.

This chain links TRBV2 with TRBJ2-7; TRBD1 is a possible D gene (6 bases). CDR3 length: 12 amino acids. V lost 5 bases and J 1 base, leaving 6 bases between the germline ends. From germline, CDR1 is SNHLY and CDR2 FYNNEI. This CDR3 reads CASSTGSYEQYF. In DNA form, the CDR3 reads TGTGCCAGCAGTACAGGGTCCTACGAGCAGTACTTC.

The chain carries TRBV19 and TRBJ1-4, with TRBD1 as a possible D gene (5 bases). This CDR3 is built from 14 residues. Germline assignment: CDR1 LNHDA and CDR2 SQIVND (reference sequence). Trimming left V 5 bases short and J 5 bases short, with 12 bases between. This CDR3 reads CASSPRQLNEKLFF. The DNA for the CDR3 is TGTGCCAGTAGTCCCCGACAGCTCAATGAAAAACTGTTTTTT. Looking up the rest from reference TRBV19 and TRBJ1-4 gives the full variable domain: DGGITQSPKYLFRKEGQNVTLSCEQNLNHDAMYWYRQDPGQGLRLIYYSQIVNDFQKGDIAEGYSVSREKKESFPLTVTSAQKNPTAFYLCASSPRQLNEKLFFGSGTQLSVL.

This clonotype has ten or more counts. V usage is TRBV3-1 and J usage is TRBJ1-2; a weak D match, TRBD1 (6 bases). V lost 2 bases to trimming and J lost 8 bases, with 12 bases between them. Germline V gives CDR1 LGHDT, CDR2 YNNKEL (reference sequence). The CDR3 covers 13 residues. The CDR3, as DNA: TGTGCCAGCAGCCAATTGACAGGATCCGGCTACACCTTC. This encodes CASSQLTGSGYTF.